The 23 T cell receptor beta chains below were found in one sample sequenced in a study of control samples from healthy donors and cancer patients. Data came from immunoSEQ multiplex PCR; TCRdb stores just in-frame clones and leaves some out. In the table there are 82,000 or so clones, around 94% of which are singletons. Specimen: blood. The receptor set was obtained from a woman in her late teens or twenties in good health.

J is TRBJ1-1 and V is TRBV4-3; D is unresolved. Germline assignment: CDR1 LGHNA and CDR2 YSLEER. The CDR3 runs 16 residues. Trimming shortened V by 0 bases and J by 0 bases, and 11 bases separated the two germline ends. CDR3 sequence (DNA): TGCGCCAGCAGCCAAGATCTTACAAGGATGAACACTGAAGCTTTCTTT. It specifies CASSQDLTRMNTEAFF.

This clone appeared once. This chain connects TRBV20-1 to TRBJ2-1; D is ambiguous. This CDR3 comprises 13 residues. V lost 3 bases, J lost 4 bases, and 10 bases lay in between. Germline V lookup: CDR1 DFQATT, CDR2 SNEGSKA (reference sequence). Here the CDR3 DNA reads TGCAGTGCTAGTATTCCTGGATACAATGAGCAGTTCTTC. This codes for CSASIPGYNEQFF.

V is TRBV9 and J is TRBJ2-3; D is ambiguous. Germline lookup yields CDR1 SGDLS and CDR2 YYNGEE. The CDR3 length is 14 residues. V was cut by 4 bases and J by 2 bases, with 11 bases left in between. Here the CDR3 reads CASSPQRATDTQYF. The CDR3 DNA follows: TGTGCCAGCAGCCCGCAGCGAGCCACAGATACGCAGTATTTT.

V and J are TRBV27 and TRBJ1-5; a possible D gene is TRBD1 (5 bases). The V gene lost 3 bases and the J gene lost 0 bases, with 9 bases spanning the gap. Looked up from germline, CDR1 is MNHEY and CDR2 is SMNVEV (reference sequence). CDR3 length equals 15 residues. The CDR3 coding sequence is TGTGCCAGCAGTTTGTTAGGGGATAGCAATCAGCCCCAGCATTTT. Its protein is CASSLLGDSNQPQHF.

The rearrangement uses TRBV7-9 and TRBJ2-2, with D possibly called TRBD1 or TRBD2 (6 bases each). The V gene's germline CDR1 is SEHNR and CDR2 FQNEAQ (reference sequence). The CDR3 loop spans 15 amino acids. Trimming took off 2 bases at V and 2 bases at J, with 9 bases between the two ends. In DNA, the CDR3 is TGTGCCAGCAGCTTATCGGGGGCCAACACCGGGGAGCTGTTTTTT. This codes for CASSLSGANTGELFF.

CDR3 protein: CATGGKGQPQHF. The DNA of the CDR3 is TGTGCCACCGGGGGGAAAGGCCAGCCCCAGCATTTT. V is TRBV10-3 and J is TRBJ1-5; tentative D call: TRBD1 (5 bases). This CDR3 has 12 amino acids. Trimming cost V 10 bases and J 7 bases, with 14 bases left between them. Germline CDR1 ENHRY, CDR2 SYGVKD.

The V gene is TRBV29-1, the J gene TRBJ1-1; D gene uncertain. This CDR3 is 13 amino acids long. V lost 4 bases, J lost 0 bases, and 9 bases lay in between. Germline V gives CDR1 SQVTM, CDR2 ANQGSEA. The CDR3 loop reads CSVGPILNTEAFF. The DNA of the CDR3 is TGCAGCGTTGGTCCCATCCTGAACACTGAAGCTTTCTTT.

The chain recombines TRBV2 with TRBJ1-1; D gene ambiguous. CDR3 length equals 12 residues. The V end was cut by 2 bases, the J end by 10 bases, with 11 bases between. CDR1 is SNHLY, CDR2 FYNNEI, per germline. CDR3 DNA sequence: TGTGCCAGCAGTGAATCAAGGCGGGGAGCTTTCTTT. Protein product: CASSESRRGAFF.

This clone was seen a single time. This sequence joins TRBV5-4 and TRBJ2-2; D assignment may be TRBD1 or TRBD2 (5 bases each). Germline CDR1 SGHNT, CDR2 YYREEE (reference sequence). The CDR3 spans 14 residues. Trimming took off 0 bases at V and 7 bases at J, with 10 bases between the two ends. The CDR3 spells CASSLGGRDGELFF. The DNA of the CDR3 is TGTGCCAGCAGCTTGGGGGGCCGGGACGGGGAGCTGTTTTTT.

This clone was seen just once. The CDR3 DNA sequence: TGTGCCAGCAGCCAAAACAGGGGCTGGTGGACTGAAGCTTTCTTT. Protein sequence: CASSQNRGWWTEAFF. This sequence joins TRBV5-6 and TRBJ1-1; 7 bases map to TRBD1. J gave up 5 bases and V 4 bases, and 11 bases lay outside the gene matches. Germline V gene data show CDR1 as SGHDT and CDR2 as YYEEEE. The CDR3 is 15 residues long.

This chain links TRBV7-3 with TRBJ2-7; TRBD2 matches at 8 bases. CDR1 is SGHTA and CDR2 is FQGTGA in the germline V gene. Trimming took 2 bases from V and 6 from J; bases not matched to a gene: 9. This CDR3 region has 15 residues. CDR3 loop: CASSLQSGSNGEQYF. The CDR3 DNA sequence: TGTGCCAGCAGCTTACAGAGCGGGAGTAACGGCGAGCAGTACTTC.

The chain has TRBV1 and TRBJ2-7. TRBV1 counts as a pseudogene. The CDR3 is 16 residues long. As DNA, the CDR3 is TGCACCAGCAGCCAAGAATCTGGCAGGGGAGGCTACGAGCAGTACTTC. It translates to CTSSQESGRGGYEQYF.

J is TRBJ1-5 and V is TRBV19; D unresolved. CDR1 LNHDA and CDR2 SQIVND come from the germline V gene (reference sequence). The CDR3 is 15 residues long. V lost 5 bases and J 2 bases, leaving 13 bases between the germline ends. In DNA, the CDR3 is TGTGCCAGTAGTGCGAGAGGTCTAGGCAATCAGCCCCAGCATTTT. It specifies CASSARGLGNQPQHF.

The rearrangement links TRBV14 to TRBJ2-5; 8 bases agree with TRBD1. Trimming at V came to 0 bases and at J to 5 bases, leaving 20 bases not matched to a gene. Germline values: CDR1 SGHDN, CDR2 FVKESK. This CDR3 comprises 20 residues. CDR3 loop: CASSQESRAGGVWPSETQYF. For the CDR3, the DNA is TGTGCCAGCAGCCAAGAATCTAGGGCAGGGGGCGTTTGGCCGTCGGAGACCCAGTACTTC.

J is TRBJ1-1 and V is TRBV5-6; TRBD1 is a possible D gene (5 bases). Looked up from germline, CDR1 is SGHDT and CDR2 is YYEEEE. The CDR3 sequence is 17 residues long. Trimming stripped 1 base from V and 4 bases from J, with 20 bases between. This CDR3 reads CASSLRFRGDKSTEAFF. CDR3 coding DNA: TGTGCCAGCAGCTTGCGTTTCCGGGGGGATAAAAGCACTGAAGCTTTCTTT.

The CDR3 is CASSFPGRFVETQYF. DNA of the CDR3: TGTGCCAGCAGTTTTCCCGGGAGGTTCGTGGAGACCCAGTACTTC. The rearrangement links TRBV28 to TRBJ2-5; 7 bases are a match to TRBD2. This CDR3 comprises 15 residues. Germline CDR1 MDHEN, CDR2 SYDVKM. V trimming: 3 bases; J trimming: 5 bases; junction bases outside the gene matches: 9.

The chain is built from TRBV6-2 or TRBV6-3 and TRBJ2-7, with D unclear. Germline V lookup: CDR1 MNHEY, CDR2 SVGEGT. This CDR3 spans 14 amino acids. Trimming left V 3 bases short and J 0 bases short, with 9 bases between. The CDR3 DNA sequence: TGTGCCAGCAGTTATGGTGAAAGCTCCTACGAGCAGTACTTC. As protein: CASSYGESSYEQYF.

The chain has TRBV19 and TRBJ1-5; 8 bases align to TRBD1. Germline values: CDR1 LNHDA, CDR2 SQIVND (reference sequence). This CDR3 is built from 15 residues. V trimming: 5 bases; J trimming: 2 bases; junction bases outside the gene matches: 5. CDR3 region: CASSPGQGGNQPQHF. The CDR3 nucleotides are TGTGCCAGTAGTCCTGGACAGGGCGGCAATCAGCCCCAGCATTTT.

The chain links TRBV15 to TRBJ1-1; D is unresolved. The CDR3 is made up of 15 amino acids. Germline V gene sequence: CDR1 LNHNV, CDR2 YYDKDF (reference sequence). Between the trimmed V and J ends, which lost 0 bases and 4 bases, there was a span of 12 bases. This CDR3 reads CATSRDRVSGTEAFF. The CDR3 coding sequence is TGTGCCACCAGCAGAGATCGCGTCAGTGGCACTGAAGCTTTCTTT.

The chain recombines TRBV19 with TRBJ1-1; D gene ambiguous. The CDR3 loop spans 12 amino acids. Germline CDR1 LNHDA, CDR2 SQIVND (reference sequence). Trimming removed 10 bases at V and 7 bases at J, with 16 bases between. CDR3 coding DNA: TGTGCCATCGCCCACCGCGGAGGTGAAGCTTTCTTT. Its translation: CAIAHRGGEAFF.

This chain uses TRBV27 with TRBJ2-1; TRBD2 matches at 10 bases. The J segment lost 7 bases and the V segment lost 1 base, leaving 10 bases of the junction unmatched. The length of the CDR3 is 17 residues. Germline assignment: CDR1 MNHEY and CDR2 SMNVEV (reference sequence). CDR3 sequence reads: CASSLLTLAGVKNEQFF. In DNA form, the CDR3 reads TGTGCCAGCAGTTTATTGACCCTAGCGGGAGTAAAGAATGAGCAGTTCTTC.

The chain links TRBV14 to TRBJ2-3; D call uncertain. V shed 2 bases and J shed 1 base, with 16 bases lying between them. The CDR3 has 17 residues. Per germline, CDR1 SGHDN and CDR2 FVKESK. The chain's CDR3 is CASSQRRAILGTDTQYF. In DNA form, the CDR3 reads TGTGCCAGCAGCCAACGACGCGCGATCCTTGGCACAGATACGCAGTATTTT.

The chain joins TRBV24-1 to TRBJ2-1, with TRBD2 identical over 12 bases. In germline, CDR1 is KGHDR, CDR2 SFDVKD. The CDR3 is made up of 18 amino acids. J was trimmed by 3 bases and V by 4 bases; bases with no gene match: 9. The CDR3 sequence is CATSDRVRTSGDYNEQFF. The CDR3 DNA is TGTGCCACCAGTGACCGAGTAAGGACTAGCGGGGACTACAATGAGCAGTTCTTC.